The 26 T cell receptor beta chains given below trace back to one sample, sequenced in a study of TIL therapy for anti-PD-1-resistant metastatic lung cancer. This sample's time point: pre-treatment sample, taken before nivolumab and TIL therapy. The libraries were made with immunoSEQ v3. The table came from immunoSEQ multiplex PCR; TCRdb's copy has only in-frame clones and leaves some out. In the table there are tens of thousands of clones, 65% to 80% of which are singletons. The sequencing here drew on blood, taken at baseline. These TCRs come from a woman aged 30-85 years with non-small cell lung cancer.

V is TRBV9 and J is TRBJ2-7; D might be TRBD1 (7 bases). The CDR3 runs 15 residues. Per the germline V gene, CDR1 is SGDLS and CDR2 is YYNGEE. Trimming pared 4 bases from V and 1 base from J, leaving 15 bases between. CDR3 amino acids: CASSPQQGGSYEQYF. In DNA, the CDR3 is TGTGCCAGCAGCCCCCAGCAGGGGGGATCCTACGAGCAGTACTTC. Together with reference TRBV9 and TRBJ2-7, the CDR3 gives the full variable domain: DSGVTQTPKHLITATGQRVTLRCSPRSGDLSVYWYQQSLDQGLQFLIQYYNGEERAKGNILERFSAQQFPDLHSELNLSSLELGDSALYFCASSPQQGGSYEQYFGPGTRLTVT.

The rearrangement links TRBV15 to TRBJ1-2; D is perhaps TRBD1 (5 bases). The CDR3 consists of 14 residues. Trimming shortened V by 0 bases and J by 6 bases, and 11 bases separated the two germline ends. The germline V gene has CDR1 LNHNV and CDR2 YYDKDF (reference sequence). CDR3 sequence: CATSRDTRANGYTF. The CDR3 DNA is TGTGCCACCAGCAGAGATACCAGGGCAAATGGCTACACCTTC.

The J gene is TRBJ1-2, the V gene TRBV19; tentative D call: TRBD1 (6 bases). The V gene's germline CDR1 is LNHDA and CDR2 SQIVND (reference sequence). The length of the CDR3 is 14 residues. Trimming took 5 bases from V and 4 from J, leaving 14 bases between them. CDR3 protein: CASSPGHAIYGYTF. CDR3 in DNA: TGTGCCAGTAGTCCGGGACATGCCATCTATGGCTACACCTTC.

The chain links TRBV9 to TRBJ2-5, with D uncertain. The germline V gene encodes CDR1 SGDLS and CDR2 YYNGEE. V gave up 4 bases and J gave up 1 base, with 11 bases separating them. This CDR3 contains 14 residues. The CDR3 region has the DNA TGTGCCAGCAGCCCACCGGCGACCCAAGAGACCCAGTACTTC. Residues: CASSPPATQETQYF.

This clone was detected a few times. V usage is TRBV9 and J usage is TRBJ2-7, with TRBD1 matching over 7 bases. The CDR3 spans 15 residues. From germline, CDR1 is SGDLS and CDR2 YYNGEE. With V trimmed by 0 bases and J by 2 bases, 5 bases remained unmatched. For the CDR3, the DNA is TGTGCCAGCAGCGTAGGGACAGGAGCTACCTACGAGCAGTACTTC. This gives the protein CASSVGTGATYEQYF.

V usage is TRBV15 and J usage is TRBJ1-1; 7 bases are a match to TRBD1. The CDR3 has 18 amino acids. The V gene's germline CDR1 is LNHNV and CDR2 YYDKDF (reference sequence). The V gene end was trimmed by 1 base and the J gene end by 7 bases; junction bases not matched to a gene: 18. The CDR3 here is CATSRGRGRGPGEGEAFF. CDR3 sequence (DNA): TGTGCCACCAGCAGAGGGAGGGGAAGGGGGCCGGGGGAAGGTGAAGCTTTCTTT.

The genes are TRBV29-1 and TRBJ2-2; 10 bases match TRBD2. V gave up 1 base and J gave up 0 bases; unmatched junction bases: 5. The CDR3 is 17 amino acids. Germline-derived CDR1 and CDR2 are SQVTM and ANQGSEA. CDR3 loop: CSVEGGSGRPNTGELFF. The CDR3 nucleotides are TGCAGCGTTGAAGGGGGTAGCGGGAGGCCGAACACCGGGGAGCTGTTTTTT.

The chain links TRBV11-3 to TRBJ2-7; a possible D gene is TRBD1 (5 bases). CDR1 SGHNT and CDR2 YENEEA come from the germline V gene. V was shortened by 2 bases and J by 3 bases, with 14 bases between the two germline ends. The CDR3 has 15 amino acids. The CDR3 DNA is TGTGCCAGCAGCTTACAATGGGGCTTGAACTACGAGCAGTACTTC. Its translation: CASSLQWGLNYEQYF.

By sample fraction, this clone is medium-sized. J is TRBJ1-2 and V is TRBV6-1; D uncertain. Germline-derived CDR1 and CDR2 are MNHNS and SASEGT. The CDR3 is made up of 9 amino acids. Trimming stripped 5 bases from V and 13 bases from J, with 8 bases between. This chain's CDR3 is CASSPQTTF. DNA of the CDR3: TGTGCCAGCAGTCCTCAAACCACCTTC.

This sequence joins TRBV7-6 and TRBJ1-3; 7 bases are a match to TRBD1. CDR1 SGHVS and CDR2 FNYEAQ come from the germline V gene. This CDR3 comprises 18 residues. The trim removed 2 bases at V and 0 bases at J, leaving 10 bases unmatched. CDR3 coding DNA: TGTGCCAGCAGCTTAACAACAGGGGAGGCTTTCTCTGGAAACACCATATATTTT. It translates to CASSLTTGEAFSGNTIYF.

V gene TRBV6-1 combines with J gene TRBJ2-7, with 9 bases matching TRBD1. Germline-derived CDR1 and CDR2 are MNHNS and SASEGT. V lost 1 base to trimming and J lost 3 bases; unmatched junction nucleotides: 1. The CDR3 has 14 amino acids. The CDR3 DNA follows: TGTGCCAGCAGTGAAGTGGGACAGGGCTACGAGCAGTACTTC. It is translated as CASSEVGQGYEQYF.

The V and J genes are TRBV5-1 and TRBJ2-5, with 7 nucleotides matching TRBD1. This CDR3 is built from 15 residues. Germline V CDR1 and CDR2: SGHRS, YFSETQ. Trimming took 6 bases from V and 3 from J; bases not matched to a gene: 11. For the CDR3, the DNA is TGCGCCAGCACCATTGGTTACAGGGGTAAAGAGACCCAGTACTTC. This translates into CASTIGYRGKETQYF.

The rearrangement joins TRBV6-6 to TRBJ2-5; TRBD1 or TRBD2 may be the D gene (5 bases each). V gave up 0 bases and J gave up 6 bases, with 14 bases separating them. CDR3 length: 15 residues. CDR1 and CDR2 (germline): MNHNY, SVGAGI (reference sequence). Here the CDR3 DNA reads TGTGCCAGCAGTTACTCGGGGTCCGGGACGCAGACCCAGTACTTC. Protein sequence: CASSYSGSGTQTQYF.

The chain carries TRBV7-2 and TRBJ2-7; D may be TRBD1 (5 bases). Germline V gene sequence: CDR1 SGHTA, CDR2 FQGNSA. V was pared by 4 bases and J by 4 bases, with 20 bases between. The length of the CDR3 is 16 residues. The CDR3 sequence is CASSSRGRVMGYEQYF. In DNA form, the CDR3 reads TGTGCCAGCAGCTCAAGGGGTCGGGTCATGGGGTACGAGCAGTACTTC.

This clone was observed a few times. The CDR3 DNA sequence: TGTGCCAGCAGCCCCGAGGTCTCCTATAATTCACCCCTCCACTTT. This gives the protein CASSPEVSYNSPLHF. The V call is TRBV7-2, the J call TRBJ1-6; unclear D gene. The CDR3 runs 15 residues. V was shortened by 5 bases and J by 0 bases, with 8 bases between the two germline ends. Germline V gene lookup returns CDR1 SGHTA and CDR2 FQGNSA.

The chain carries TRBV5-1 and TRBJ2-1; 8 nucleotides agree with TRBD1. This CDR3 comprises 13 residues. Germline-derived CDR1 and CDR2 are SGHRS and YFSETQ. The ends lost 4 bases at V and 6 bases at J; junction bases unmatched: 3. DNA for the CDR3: TGCGCCAGCAGCGCAGACAGGGGCAATGAGCAGTTCTTC. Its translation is CASSADRGNEQFF. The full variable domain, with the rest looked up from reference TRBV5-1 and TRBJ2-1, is KAGVTQTPRYLIKTRGQQVTLSCSPISGHRSVSWYQQTPGQGLQFLFEYFSETQRNKGNFPGRFSGRQFSNSRSEMNVSTLELGDSALYLCASSADRGNEQFFGPGTRLTVL.

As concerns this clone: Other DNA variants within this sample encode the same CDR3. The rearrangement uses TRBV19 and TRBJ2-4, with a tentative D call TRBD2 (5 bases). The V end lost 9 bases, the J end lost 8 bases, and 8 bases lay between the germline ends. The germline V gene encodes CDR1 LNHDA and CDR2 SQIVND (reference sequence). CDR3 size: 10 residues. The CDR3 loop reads CASLGDIQYF. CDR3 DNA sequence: TGTGCCAGCCTCGGGGACATTCAGTACTTC.

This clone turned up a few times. CDR3 protein: CASGRRRNTEAFF. DNA of the CDR3: TGCGCCAGCGGACGCCGACGGAACACTGAAGCTTTCTTT. The chain recombines TRBV5-1 with TRBJ1-1, with unresolved D. The V gene's germline CDR1 is SGHRS and CDR2 YFSETQ. V was shortened by 7 bases and J by 1 base, with 11 bases between the two germline ends. The length of the CDR3 is 13 residues.

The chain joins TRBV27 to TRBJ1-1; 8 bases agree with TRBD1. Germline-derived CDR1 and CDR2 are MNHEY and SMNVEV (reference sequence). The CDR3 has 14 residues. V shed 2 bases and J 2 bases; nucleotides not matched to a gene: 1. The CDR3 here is CASSLQGANTEAFF. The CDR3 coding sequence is TGTGCCAGCAGTTTACAGGGGGCAAACACTGAAGCTTTCTTT.

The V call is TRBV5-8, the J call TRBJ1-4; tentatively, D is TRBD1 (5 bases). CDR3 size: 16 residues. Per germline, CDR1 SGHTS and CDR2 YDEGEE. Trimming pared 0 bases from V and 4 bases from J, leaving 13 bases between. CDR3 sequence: CASSLGQQGVNEKLFF. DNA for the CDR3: TGTGCCAGCAGCTTGGGCCAGCAGGGTGTTAATGAAAAACTGTTTTTT.

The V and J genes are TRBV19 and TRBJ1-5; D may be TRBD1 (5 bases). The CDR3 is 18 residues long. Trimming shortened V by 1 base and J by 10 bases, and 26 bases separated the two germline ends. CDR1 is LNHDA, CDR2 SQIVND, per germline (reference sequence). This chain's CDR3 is CASSIGRPRDGEPYPQHF. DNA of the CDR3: TGTGCCAGTAGTATAGGGCGACCCCGGGACGGAGAACCGTATCCCCAGCATTTT.

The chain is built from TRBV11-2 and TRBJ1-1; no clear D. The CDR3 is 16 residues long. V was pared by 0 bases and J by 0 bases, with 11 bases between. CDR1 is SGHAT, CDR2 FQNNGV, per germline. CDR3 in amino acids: CASSLEMRALNTEAFF. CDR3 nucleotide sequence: TGTGCCAGCAGCTTAGAAATGCGGGCTTTGAACACTGAAGCTTTCTTT.

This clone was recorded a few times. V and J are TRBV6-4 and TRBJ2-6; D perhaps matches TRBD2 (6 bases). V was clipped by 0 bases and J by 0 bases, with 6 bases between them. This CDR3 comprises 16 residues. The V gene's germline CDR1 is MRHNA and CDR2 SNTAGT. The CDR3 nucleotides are TGTGCCAGCAGTGACTCTAGCGGCTCTGGGGCCAACGTCCTGACTTTC. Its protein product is CASSDSSGSGANVLTF.

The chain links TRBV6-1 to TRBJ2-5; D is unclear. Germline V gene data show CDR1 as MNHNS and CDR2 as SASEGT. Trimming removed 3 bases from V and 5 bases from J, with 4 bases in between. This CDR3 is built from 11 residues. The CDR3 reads CASSEGETQYF. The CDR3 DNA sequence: TGTGCCAGCAGTGAGGGGGAGACCCAGTACTTC.

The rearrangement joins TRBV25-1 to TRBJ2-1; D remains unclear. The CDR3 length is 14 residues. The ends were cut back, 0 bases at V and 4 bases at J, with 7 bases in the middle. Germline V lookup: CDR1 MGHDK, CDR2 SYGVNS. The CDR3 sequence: CASSEYLQYNEQFF. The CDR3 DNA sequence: TGTGCCAGCAGTGAATATCTGCAGTACAATGAGCAGTTCTTC. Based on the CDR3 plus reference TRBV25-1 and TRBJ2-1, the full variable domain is EADIYQTPRYLVIGTGKKITLECSQTMGHDKMYWYQQDPGMELHLIHYSYGVNSTEKGDLSSESTVSRIRTEHFPLTLESARPSHTSQYLCASSEYLQYNEQFFGPGTRLTVL.

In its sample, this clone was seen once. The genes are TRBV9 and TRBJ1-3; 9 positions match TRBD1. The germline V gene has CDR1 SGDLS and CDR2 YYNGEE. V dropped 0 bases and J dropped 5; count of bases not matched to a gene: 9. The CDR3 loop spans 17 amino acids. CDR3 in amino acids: CASSVEGTGSERNTIYF. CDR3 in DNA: TGTGCCAGCAGCGTAGAGGGGACAGGGTCGGAGCGAAACACCATATATTTT.